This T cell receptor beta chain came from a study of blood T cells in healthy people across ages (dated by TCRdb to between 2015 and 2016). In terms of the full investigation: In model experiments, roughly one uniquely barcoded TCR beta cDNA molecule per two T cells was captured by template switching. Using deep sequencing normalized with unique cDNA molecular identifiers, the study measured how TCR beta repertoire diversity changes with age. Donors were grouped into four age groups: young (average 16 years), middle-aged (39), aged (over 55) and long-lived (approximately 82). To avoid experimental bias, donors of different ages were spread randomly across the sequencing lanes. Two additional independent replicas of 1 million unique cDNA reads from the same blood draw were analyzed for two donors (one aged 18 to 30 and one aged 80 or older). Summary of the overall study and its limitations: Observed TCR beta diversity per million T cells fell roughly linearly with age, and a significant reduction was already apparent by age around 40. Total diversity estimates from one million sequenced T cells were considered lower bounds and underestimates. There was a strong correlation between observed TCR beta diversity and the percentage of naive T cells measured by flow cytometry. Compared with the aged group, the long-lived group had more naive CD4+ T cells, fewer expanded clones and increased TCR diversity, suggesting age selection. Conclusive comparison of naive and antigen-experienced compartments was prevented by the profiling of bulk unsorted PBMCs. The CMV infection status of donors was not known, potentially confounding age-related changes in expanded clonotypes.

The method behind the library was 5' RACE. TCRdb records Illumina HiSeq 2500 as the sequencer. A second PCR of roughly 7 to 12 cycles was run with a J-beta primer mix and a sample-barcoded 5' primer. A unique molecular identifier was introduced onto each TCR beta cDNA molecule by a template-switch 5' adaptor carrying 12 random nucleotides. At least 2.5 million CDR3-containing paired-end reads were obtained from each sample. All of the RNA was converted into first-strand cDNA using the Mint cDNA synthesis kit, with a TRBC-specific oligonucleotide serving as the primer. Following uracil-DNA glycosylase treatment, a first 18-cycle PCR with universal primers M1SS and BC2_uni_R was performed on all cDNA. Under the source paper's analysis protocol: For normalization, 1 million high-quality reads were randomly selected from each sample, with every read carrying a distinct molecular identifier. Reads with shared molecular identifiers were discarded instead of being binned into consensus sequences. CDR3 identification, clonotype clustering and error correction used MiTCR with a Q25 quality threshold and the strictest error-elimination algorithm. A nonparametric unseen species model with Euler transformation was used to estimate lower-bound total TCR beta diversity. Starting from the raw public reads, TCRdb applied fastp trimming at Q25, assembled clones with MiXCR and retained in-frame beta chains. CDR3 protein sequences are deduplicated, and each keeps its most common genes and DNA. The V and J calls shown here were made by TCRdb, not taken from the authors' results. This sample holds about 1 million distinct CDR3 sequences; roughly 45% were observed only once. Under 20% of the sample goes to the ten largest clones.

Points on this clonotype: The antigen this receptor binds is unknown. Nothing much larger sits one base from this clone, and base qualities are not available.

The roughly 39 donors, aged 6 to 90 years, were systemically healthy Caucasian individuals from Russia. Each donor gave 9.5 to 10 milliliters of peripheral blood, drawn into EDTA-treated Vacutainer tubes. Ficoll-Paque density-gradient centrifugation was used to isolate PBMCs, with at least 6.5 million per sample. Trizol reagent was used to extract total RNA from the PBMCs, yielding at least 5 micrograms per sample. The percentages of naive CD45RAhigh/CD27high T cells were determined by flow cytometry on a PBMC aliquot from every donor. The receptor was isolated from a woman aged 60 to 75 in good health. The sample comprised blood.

The CDR3 protein: CASSSTHGGVTYNEQYF. The nucleotide sequence reads TGTGCCAGCAGCTCAACCCACGGGGGAGTCACCTACAATGAGCAGTACTTC. The rearrangement joined TRBV11-2 to TRBJ2-7, with TRBD2 tentatively as D gene (6 bases match). The CDR3, cysteine through phenylalanine, is 17 amino acids long. CDR3 DNA only is kept here, 51 bases in frame from base 1. The junction carries 26 bases between V and J, which are trimmed by 4 bases and 7 bases respectively. Via the germline V gene, CDR1 is SGHAT and CDR2 FQNNGV. This CDR3, with the reference TRBV11-2 and TRBJ2-7 proteins standing in past its ends, gives the full variable domain EAGVAQSPRYKIIEKRQSVAFWCNPISGHATLYWYQQILGQGPKLLIQFQNNGVVDDSQLPKDRFSAERLKGVDSTLKIQPAKLEDSAVYLCASSSTHGGVTYNEQYFGPGTRLTVT.